This passage covers 21 T cell receptor beta chains from one sample sequenced in a study of T-cell reconstitution after alpha-beta-depleted transplantation in children. Unique molecular identifiers were incorporated into the prepared TCRbeta library. A single record per CDR3 protein comes from TCRdb applying MiXCR to the PCR reads. The repertoire holds 280,000 or so distinct CDR3 sequences, with approximately 10% as singletons. The sample in question was peripheral blood, obtained 180 days after TCRalphabeta/CD19-depleted stem cell transplant. Source of these receptors: a male patient aged 2-15 years who had a stem cell transplant for chronic granulomatous disease, so the T cells may come from the graft donor.

This clonotype has at least ten counts. This chain joins TRBV29-1 and TRBJ2-7; D gene unclear. Germline V CDR1 and CDR2: SQVTM, ANQGSEA. Trimming stripped 4 bases from V and 5 bases from J, with 12 bases between. The CDR3 totals 12 residues. The CDR3, as DNA: TGCAGCGTTGCCCAATCGGGCCACGAGCAGTACTTC. This encodes CSVAQSGHEQYF.

This clonotype has a count of ten or more. The chain recombines TRBV12-3 or TRBV12-4 with TRBJ1-3; 9 bases fit TRBD1. This CDR3 has 15 amino acids. Trimming took 5 bases from V and 4 from J; bases not matched to a gene: 6. The DNA for the CDR3 is TGTGCCAGCAGTCGCAGACAGGGGGAGGGAAACACCATATATTTT. This gives the protein CASSRRQGEGNTIYF.

Many counts were recorded for this clonotype. The chain joins TRBV11-2 to TRBJ1-1, with 9 bases matching TRBD1. This CDR3 comprises 16 residues. Per germline, CDR1 SGHAT and CDR2 FQNNGV. The J segment lost 7 bases and the V segment lost 3 bases, leaving 12 bases of the junction unmatched. The CDR3 DNA sequence: TGTGCCAGCAGCTTCACCTTCGGACAGGGGTGGGTTGAAGCTTTCTTT. It specifies CASSFTFGQGWVEAFF.

V usage is TRBV11-1 and J usage is TRBJ2-4, with 8 positions matching TRBD2. The V gene end was trimmed by 5 bases and the J gene end by 2 bases; junction bases not matched to a gene: 14. The CDR3 has 18 residues. CDR1 SGHAT and CDR2 FQDESV come from the germline V gene (reference sequence). Here the CDR3 reads CASSGAGTTSVPKNIQYF. The CDR3 DNA reads TGTGCCAGCAGCGGAGCTGGAACGACTAGCGTCCCCAAAAACATTCAGTACTTC.

Turning to this clonotype: This may stem from a read error, because a much larger clone lies one nucleotide away. The DNA for the CDR3 is TGCGCCAGCAGCTCGAAAAGCGACAGGGAAAATCAGCCCCAGCATTTT. Its protein product is CASSSKSDRENQPQHF. This rearrangement joins TRBV5-1 to TRBJ1-5; 7 bases are a match to TRBD1. The CDR3 has 16 amino acids. CDR1 and CDR2 (germline): SGHRS, YFSETQ. V shed 3 bases, J shed 4 bases, and the junction held 10 bases outside the gene matches.

This clonotype has ten or more counts. This chain connects TRBV7-2 to TRBJ2-7; 7 bases align to TRBD2. J was trimmed by 3 bases and V by 0 bases; bases with no gene match: 5. CDR1 and CDR2 from the germline V gene are SGHTA and FQGNSA. This CDR3 region has 15 residues. The CDR3 here is CASSLAAGVGYEQYF. The DNA for the CDR3 is TGTGCCAGCAGCTTAGCGGCGGGAGTCGGCTACGAGCAGTACTTC.

This clonotype was seen a handful of times. V usage is TRBV19 and J usage is TRBJ1-1; D unresolved. Germline-derived CDR1 and CDR2 are LNHDA and SQIVND (reference sequence). V dropped 5 bases and J dropped 4 bases, with 11 bases sitting between them. The CDR3 extends over 13 amino acids. The CDR3 protein is CASSGGVVTEAFF. CDR3 in DNA: TGTGCCAGTAGTGGTGGAGTTGTCACTGAAGCTTTCTTT. Full variable domain (rest looked up from reference TRBV19 and TRBJ1-1): DGGITQSPKYLFRKEGQNVTLSCEQNLNHDAMYWYRQDPGQGLRLIYYSQIVNDFQKGDIAEGYSVSREKKESFPLTVTSAQKNPTAFYLCASSGGVVTEAFFGQGTRLTVV.

The sample holds many counts of this clonotype. The chain joins TRBV7-2 to TRBJ2-5; possible D gene TRBD1, 5 bases. This CDR3 has 14 amino acids. The V end was cut by 2 bases, the J end by 1 base, with 8 bases between. The germline V gene encodes CDR1 SGHTA and CDR2 FQGNSA. The CDR3 DNA follows: TGTGCCAGCAGCTTATGGCAGGGCCAAGAGACCCAGTACTTC. Translation: CASSLWQGQETQYF.

The V call is TRBV28, the J call TRBJ1-6, with D perhaps matching TRBD1 (5 bases). The length of the CDR3 is 18 residues. Germline values: CDR1 MDHEN, CDR2 SYDVKM. V lost 0 bases, J lost 0 bases, and 12 bases lay in between. The CDR3 region is CASSLWIGASSYNSPLHF. CDR3 in DNA: TGTGCCAGCAGTTTATGGATAGGGGCAAGCTCCTATAATTCACCCCTCCACTTT.

This clonotype has at least ten counts. The rearrangement joins TRBV29-1 to TRBJ2-5; D not certain. There are 14 residues in the CDR3. Germline V gene sequence: CDR1 SQVTM, CDR2 ANQGSEA. The V end lost 4 bases, the J end lost 2 bases, and 14 bases lay between the germline ends. The CDR3 region has the DNA TGCAGCGTTGTATCCAGGTTGAGTCAAGAGACCCAGTACTTC. This translates into CSVVSRLSQETQYF.

This clonotype was seen only a few times. V is TRBV12-3 or TRBV12-4 and J is TRBJ2-1; no clear D. This CDR3 spans 12 amino acids. The V end was cut by 5 bases, the J end by 8 bases, with 10 bases between. The CDR3 DNA reads as TGTGCCAGCAGTGGCAGAGGCGATGAGCAGTTCTTC. Amino acids: CASSGRGDEQFF.

A note on this clonotype: This may stem from a read error, because a much larger clone lies one nucleotide away. This rearrangement joins TRBV12-3 or TRBV12-4 to TRBJ2-1; 12 positions agree with TRBD1. This CDR3 has 15 residues. Here the CDR3 reads CAISSPGQGANEQFF. The CDR3 DNA follows: TGTGCCATCAGTTCCCCGGGACAGGGGGCCAATGAGCAGTTCTTC.

This clonotype was detected ten times or more. The J gene is TRBJ2-1, the V gene TRBV20-1; 9 bases match TRBD2. The V gene end was trimmed by 6 bases and the J gene end by 6 bases; junction bases not matched to a gene: 12. The V gene's germline CDR1 is DFQATT and CDR2 SNEGSKA (reference sequence). The CDR3 is 15 amino acids. The CDR3 nucleotides are TGCAGTGCCAGGAATGCGGGGGGGCCGATCAATGAGCAGTTCTTC. This encodes CSARNAGGPINEQFF.

This clonotype was counted at least ten times. The chain uses TRBV25-1 and TRBJ1-1; 11 bases map to TRBD1. V trimming: 2 bases; J trimming: 1 base; junction bases outside the gene matches: 9. The CDR3 loop spans 18 amino acids. CDR1 MGHDK and CDR2 SYGVNS come from the germline V gene. The CDR3 region is CASSEPLGGTGGNTEAFF. CDR3 bases: TGTGCCAGCAGTGAACCTCTCGGGGGGACAGGGGGGAACACTGAAGCTTTCTTT.

This clonotype was seen repeatedly, ten times or more. This chain links TRBV20-1 with TRBJ2-7; either TRBD1 or TRBD2 may supply D (6 bases each). CDR1 is DFQATT and CDR2 is SNEGSKA in the germline V gene (reference sequence). The CDR3 is 15 residues long. V shed 3 bases and J shed 0 bases, with 15 bases lying between them. The CDR3 region is CSASGWGASSYEQYF. The CDR3 region has the DNA TGCAGTGCTAGTGGTTGGGGGGCGAGCTCCTACGAGCAGTACTTC.

This clonotype appeared many times. The rearrangement joins TRBV20-1 to TRBJ2-4, with D perhaps matching TRBD2 (5 bases). This CDR3 is 17 amino acids long. Germline V CDR1 and CDR2: DFQATT, SNEGSKA (reference sequence). V was clipped by 0 bases and J by 0 bases, with 15 bases between them. CDR3 region: CSARDGLAGLAKNIQYF. The CDR3 DNA reads TGCAGTGCTAGAGATGGGCTAGCAGGTTTAGCCAAAAACATTCAGTACTTC.

This clonotype was seen at least ten times. The chain combines TRBV4-1 with TRBJ2-5; a weak D match, TRBD2 (7 bases). This CDR3 contains 16 residues. Trimming took 1 base from V and 4 from J, leaving 16 bases between them. Germline V gives CDR1 MGHRA, CDR2 YSYEKL. This CDR3 reads CASSQVEGGPRETQYF. CDR3 DNA sequence: TGCGCCAGCAGCCAAGTCGAGGGGGGGCCGCGAGAGACCCAGTACTTC.

This clonotype was seen ten or more times. V usage is TRBV12-3 or TRBV12-4 and J usage is TRBJ1-2; TRBD1 is a possible D gene (5 bases). Trimming cost V 8 bases and J 8 bases, with 15 bases left between them. The CDR3 is made up of 12 amino acids. The CDR3 spells CASFRGPGGYTF. The CDR3 DNA sequence: TGTGCCAGCTTTCGGGGCCCTGGGGGCTACACCTTC.

This clonotype has at least ten counts. This chain connects TRBV7-6 to TRBJ2-1; 7 nucleotides match TRBD1. V dropped 3 bases and J dropped 3; count of bases not matched to a gene: 11. The CDR3 is 17 amino acids. Germline CDR1 reads SGHVS; CDR2 reads FNYEAQ. CDR3 coding DNA: TGTGCCAGCAGCTTTACAATAGACAGGGATGACTACAATGAGCAGTTCTTC. Translating gives CASSFTIDRDDYNEQFF.

This clonotype appeared many times. The chain links TRBV3-1 to TRBJ1-1; D is ambiguous. Germline V lookup: CDR1 LGHDT, CDR2 YNNKEL (reference sequence). Trimming removed 4 bases at V and 6 bases at J, with 9 bases between. The CDR3 is 12 residues long. The CDR3 DNA is TGTGCCAGCAGCCTATTGGGCGCTGAAGCTTTCTTT. Protein: CASSLLGAEAFF.

Many counts were recorded for this clonotype. The rearrangement joins TRBV27 to TRBJ1-2; 7 bases align to TRBD1. The germline V gene has CDR1 MNHEY and CDR2 SMNVEV (reference sequence). Unmatched junction bases numbered 9, after V lost 5 bases and J lost 0 bases. This CDR3 spans 16 amino acids. DNA of the CDR3: TGTGCCAGCAGTACCCGCCGGGACAGAGCTAACTATGGCTACACCTTC. Translated, it gives CASSTRRDRANYGYTF.